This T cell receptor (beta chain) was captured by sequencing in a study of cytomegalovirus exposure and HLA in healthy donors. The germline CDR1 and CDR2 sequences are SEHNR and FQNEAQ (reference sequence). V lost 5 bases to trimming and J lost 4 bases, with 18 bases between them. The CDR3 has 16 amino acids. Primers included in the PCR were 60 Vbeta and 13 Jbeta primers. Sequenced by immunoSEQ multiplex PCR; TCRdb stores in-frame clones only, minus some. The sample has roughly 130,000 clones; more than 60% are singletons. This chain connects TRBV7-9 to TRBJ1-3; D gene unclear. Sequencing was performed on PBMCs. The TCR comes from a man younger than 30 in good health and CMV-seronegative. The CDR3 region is CASSRRGGLAGNTIYF. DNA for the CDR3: TGTGCCAGCAGCCGCAGAGGAGGTTTAGCGGGAAACACCATATATTTT.